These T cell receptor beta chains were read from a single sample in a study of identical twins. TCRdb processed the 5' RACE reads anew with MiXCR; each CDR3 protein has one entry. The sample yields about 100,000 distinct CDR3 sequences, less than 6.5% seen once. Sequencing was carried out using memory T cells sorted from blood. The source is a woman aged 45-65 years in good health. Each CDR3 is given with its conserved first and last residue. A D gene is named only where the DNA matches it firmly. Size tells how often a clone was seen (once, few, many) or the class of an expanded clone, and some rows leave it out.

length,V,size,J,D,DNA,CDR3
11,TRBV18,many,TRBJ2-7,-,TGTGCCAGCTCAGAGGGCGAGGGGCAGTACTTC,CASSEGEGQYF
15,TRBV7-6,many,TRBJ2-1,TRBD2,TGTGCCAGCAGCCCTAGAGCGGGACCACCCAATGAGCAGTTCTTC,CASSPRAGPPNEQFF
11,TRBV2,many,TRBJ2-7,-,TGTGCCAGCAGCCCTAACTACGAGCAGTACTTC,CASSPNYEQYF
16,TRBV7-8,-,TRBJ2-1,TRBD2,TGTGCCAGCAGCTTAGGGCGACTAGCAGTAAGGGATGAGCAGTTCTTC,CASSLGRLAVRDEQFF
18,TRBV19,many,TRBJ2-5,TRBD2,TGTGCCAGTAGCCCCGGGGAGGGTATCCGAACAACGAGGGAGACCCAGTACTTC,CASSPGEGIRTTRETQYF
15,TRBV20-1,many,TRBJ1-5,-,TGCAGTGCTAGGCGGGGGACATTGGGCAATCAGCCCCAGCATTTT,CSARRGTLGNQPQHF
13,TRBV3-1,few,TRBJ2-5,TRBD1,TGTGCCAGCAGCCAAGACCCGGGACAGGGGGTAAACTTC,CASSQDPGQGVNF
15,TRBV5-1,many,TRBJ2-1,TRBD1,TGCGCCAGCAGCTTCTACCCCAGGGGGCCAAATGAGCAGTTCTTC,CASSFYPRGPNEQFF
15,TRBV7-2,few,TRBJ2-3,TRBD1,TGTGCCAGCAGCCCCGCTCAGGGGGCCTTAGATACGCAGTATTTT,CASSPAQGALDTQYF
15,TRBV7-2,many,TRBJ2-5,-,TGTGCCAGCAGCTTTTACAGTTCTCTACAAGAGACCCAGTACTTC,CASSFYSSLQETQYF
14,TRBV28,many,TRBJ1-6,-,TGTGCCAGCAGTCCGGACAGCTATAATTCACCCCTCCACTTT,CASSPDSYNSPLHF
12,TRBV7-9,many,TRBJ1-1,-,TGTGCCAGCAGTAGGAGAACCCCTGAAGCTTTCTTT,CASSRRTPEAFF
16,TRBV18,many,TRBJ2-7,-,TGTGCCAGCTCACTACGCGGCGCAGGAAGGTCCTACGAGCAGTACTTC,CASSLRGAGRSYEQYF
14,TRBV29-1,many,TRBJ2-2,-,TGCAGCGTTGCGGAGGGGCCTAACACCGGGGAGCTGTTTTTT,CSVAEGPNTGELFF
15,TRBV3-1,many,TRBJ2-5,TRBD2,TGTGCCAGCAGTTCTCCACTAGCGGGATGGGAGACCCAGTACTTC,CASSSPLAGWETQYF
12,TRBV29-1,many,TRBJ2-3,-,TGCAGCGTCCTTCGTGGTACGGATACGCAGTATTTT,CSVLRGTDTQYF